This T cell receptor (beta chain) stems from a study of Ad26.COV2.S vaccination and SARS-CoV-2 variants. Stated treatment: roughly 20 received Ad26.COV2.S at low or high dose, single or two shots; several received placebo; per-sample allocation not given. Vaccine and placebo recipients were sampled on day 63 after the first injection. TCRdb's copy holds only in-frame clones and misses some; the assay was immunoSEQ multiplex PCR. The sample has roughly 420,000 clones; around 89% are singletons. The CDR3 runs 14 residues. The V and J ends lost 5 bases and 3 bases respectively, with 10 bases between them. The germline gives CDR1 SEHNR, CDR2 FQNEAQ (reference sequence). Study-wide results and caveats: Reports say spike-specific CD8+ and CD4+ T cell responses covered substantial breadth after vaccination.

This clone appeared once. Its antigen is unidentified. The sample here was peripheral blood, taken in a trial of Ad26.COV2.S vaccine versus placebo. The J gene is TRBJ2-2, the V gene TRBV7-9, with D possibly matching TRBD2 (5 bases). This receptor was taken from a person between 18 and 65 years old who received the Ad26.COV2.S COVID-19 vaccine or a placebo. Here the CDR3 DNA reads TGTGCCAGCAGCCGTACAGCGGACACCGGGGAGCTGTTTTTT. Translated: CASSRTADTGELFF.